The 20 T cell receptor beta chains given below trace back to one sample, sequenced in a study of cytomegalovirus exposure and HLA in healthy donors (dated by TCRdb to the late 2010s). Library prep was done by the immunoSEQ multiplex PCR assay. For the multiplex PCR, a mixture combining 60 forward primers for TCR Vbeta segments and 13 reverse primers for TCR Jbeta segments was used. The clones in this table, taken by TCRdb from immuneACCESS, are in-frame only. Not every clone is retained; where verified, under half of the shortfall comes from an unresolved V gene, and the cause of the rest is unknown. This sample has some 150,000 clones in its table, and approximately 84% of those were observed once. The ten largest clones take up 2.3% of the sample. The sequenced material came from PBMCs. The receptors were sampled from a young woman in good health and CMV-seronegative.

This chain connects TRBV28 to TRBJ2-7; tentatively, D is TRBD2 (6 bases). Trimming cost V 3 bases and J 9 bases, with 12 bases left between them. Looked up from germline, CDR1 is MDHEN and CDR2 is SYDVKM. CDR3 length equals 12 residues. The CDR3 sequence is CASSLVGGGQYF. The CDR3 DNA is TGTGCCAGCAGTTTGGTGGGAGGTGGGCAGTACTTC.

This chain joins TRBV18 and TRBJ2-7; TRBD1 agrees at 9 bases. CDR1 and CDR2 from the germline V gene are KGHSH and LQKENI. The ends lost 5 bases at V and 2 bases at J; junction bases unmatched: 4. The CDR3 has 14 residues. CDR3 sequence reads: CASSVGTGPYEQYF. DNA of the CDR3: TGTGCCAGCTCAGTCGGGACAGGGCCCTACGAGCAGTACTTC.

This clone occurred a few times. The V and J genes are TRBV28 and TRBJ1-4; 10 bases fit TRBD1. CDR3 length: 15 amino acids. The germline V gene has CDR1 MDHEN and CDR2 SYDVKM. The trim removed 5 bases at V and 8 bases at J, leaving 8 bases unmatched. CDR3 nucleotide sequence: TGTGCCAGCAGTCTCGACAGGGGGCGAGGGGAAAAACTGTTTTTT. This sequence encodes CASSLDRGRGEKLFF.

The table lists this clone with a few counts. The V call is TRBV10-1, the J call TRBJ1-2, with 10 bases fitting TRBD1. The CDR3 contains 13 residues. V dropped 5 bases and J dropped 5; count of bases not matched to a gene: 2. Germline V gene data show CDR1 as WNHNN and CDR2 as SYGVQD (reference sequence). The CDR3 region is CASSPDRGYGYTF. In DNA form, the CDR3 reads TGCGCCAGCAGTCCGGACAGGGGGTATGGCTACACCTTC.

J is TRBJ2-1 and V is TRBV4-1; TRBD2 matches at 11 bases. The ends lost 1 base at V and 6 bases at J; junction bases unmatched: 8. Germline lookup yields CDR1 MGHRA and CDR2 YSYEKL. The CDR3 is 17 residues long. CDR3 nucleotide sequence: TGCGCCAGCAGCCAAGTGGACCTGGGACTAGCGGCCAATGAGCAGTTCTTC. Protein sequence: CASSQVDLGLAANEQFF.

There are a few counts of this clone. The chain links TRBV29-1 to TRBJ1-1; maybe TRBD1 (5 bases). Trimming left V 6 bases short and J 5 bases short, with 19 bases between. Germline V gene sequence: CDR1 SQVTM, CDR2 ANQGSEA. The CDR3 sequence is 14 residues long. As DNA, the CDR3 is TGCAGCGTCCCGGGACTGGGGGTGGGAACTGAAGCTTTCTTT. Translating it yields CSVPGLGVGTEAFF. The variable domain in full, completed from reference TRBV29-1 and TRBJ1-1, reads SAVISQKPSRDICQRGTSLTIQCQVDSQVTMMFWYRQQPGQSLTLIATANQGSEATYESGFVIDKFPISRPNLTFSTLTVSNMSPEDSSIYLCSVPGLGVGTEAFFGQGTRLTVV.

The rearrangement links TRBV5-1 to TRBJ1-2; perhaps TRBD1 as D (6 bases). Germline loops: CDR1 SGHRS, CDR2 YFSETQ. The V end lost 0 bases, the J end lost 8 bases, and 11 bases lay between the germline ends. The CDR3 is 13 amino acids. CDR3 DNA: TGCGCCAGCAGCTTGGCGACAGGCGAGGGCTACACCTTC. This sequence encodes CASSLATGEGYTF.

The chain carries TRBV27 and TRBJ1-4, with a tentative D call TRBD1 (5 bases). Trimming pared 6 bases from V and 5 bases from J, leaving 13 bases between. This CDR3 is built from 14 residues. The germline CDR1 and CDR2 sequences are MNHEY and SMNVEV (reference sequence). CDR3 nucleotide sequence: TGTGCCAGCAGCTCCCTCGGGGGGAATGAAAAACTGTTTTTT. It encodes CASSSLGGNEKLFF.

The V and J genes are TRBV27 and TRBJ2-5; D not resolved. Judging by the DNA end, TRBJ2-7 fits better; the J call may be wrong. The CDR3 runs 13 residues. Germline V gene lookup returns CDR1 MNHEY and CDR2 SMNVEV (reference sequence). CDR3 DNA: TGTGCCAGCAGGAGCAGAGGATCCTACGAGCAGTACTTC. Translating gives CASRSRGSYEQYF.

A single count supports this clone. This chain connects TRBV4-1 to TRBJ2-3, with a possible D match to TRBD2 (5 bases). Germline CDR1 MGHRA, CDR2 YSYEKL. V lost 4 bases and J 2 bases, leaving 13 bases between the germline ends. The CDR3 extends over 15 amino acids. In DNA, the CDR3 is TGCGCCAGCAGCCGGGTCTTCGGGATCACAGATACGCAGTATTTT. Its translation is CASSRVFGITDTQYF.

The chain carries TRBV27 and TRBJ2-7; tentative D call: TRBD1 (8 bases). Germline assignment: CDR1 MNHEY and CDR2 SMNVEV (reference sequence). Trimming removed 6 bases from V and 5 bases from J, with 14 bases in between. CDR3 length: 13 residues. This chain's CDR3 is CASRRTGGDEQYF. CDR3 DNA: TGTGCCAGCAGGCGAACAGGGGGGGACGAGCAGTACTTC.

The rearrangement joins TRBV12-5 to TRBJ2-5; 13 nucleotides line up with TRBD2. V was clipped by 6 bases and J by 2 bases; unmatched bases: 15. Germline V gene lookup returns CDR1 LGHNT and CDR2 FRNRAP. CDR3 size: 19 residues. The CDR3 is CASGYSSGLAGASQETQYF. CDR3 coding DNA: TGTGCTAGTGGCTACAGTTCAGGACTAGCGGGGGCAAGTCAAGAGACCCAGTACTTC.

This chain joins TRBV30 and TRBJ1-2, with D unresolved. This CDR3 has 14 residues. Germline V gives CDR1 GTSNPN, CDR2 SVGIG (reference sequence). Between the trimmed V and J ends, which lost 5 bases and 6 bases, there was a span of 19 bases. The CDR3 sequence: CAWEDRRRGHGYTF. DNA for the CDR3: TGTGCCTGGGAGGACCGCCGACGCGGGCATGGCTACACCTTC.

This chain connects TRBV5-1 to TRBJ2-1; 7 nucleotides line up with TRBD1. This CDR3 has 14 residues. From germline, CDR1 is SGHRS and CDR2 YFSETQ. Trimming took 1 base from V and 6 from J; bases not matched to a gene: 4. The CDR3 reads CASSLTQGFNEQFF. The CDR3 bases are TGCGCCAGCAGCTTGACACAGGGGTTCAATGAGCAGTTCTTC.

Comment on this clone: One junction end does not reproduce the germline sequence, and a read error may be involved. Other nucleotide sequences from this sample produce the same CDR3. CDR3 region: CASSLGRANTEAFF. In DNA, the CDR3 is TGTGCCAGCAGCTTAGGCAGGGCGAACACTGAAGCTTTCTTC. The chain joins TRBV11-3 to TRBJ1-1; tentatively, D is TRBD1 (5 bases). Germline values: CDR1 SGHNT, CDR2 YENEEA. The CDR3 sequence is 14 residues long.

The rearrangement joins TRBV2 to TRBJ1-6, with 7 nucleotides matching TRBD1. Germline values: CDR1 SNHLY, CDR2 FYNNEI. The CDR3 loop spans 15 amino acids. Unmatched junction bases numbered 11, after V lost 6 bases and J lost 9 bases. The CDR3: CASRTTTGAPSPLHF. Here the CDR3 DNA reads TGTGCCAGCAGGACCACCACAGGGGCCCCTTCACCCCTCCACTTT.

With respect to this clone: Other nucleotide sequences in the sample specify the same CDR3. V gene TRBV6-5 combines with J gene TRBJ1-2; possible D gene TRBD1, 5 bases. With 0 bases removed from V and 4 bases from J, the gap between germline ends came to 6 bases. From germline, CDR1 is MNHEY and CDR2 SVGAGI. The CDR3 contains 13 residues. The CDR3 loop is CASSYSGAYGYTF. CDR3 nucleotide sequence: TGTGCCAGCAGTTACTCAGGGGCCTATGGCTACACCTTC.

The chain joins TRBV7-2 to TRBJ2-5, with 9 bases fitting TRBD2. Germline CDR1 SGHTA, CDR2 FQGNSA. The CDR3 is 16 residues long. Trimming cost V 1 base and J 5 bases; bases outside gene matches: 8. CDR3 protein: CASSLGQRAGGETQYF. The CDR3 DNA follows: TGTGCCAGCAGCTTAGGGCAGAGGGCGGGGGGGGAGACCCAGTACTTC.

The chain carries TRBV11-2 and TRBJ1-2; 7 positions match TRBD1. Trimming took 6 bases from V and 5 from J; bases not matched to a gene: 9. The germline gives CDR1 SGHAT, CDR2 FQNNGV. This CDR3 has 14 residues. In nucleotides, the CDR3 is TGTGCCAGCAGAGCAGGGGGTTTGGAGTATGGCTACACCTTC. It yields the protein CASRAGGLEYGYTF.

This sequence joins TRBV19 and TRBJ2-1; 7 nucleotides line up with TRBD1. The CDR3 covers 20 residues. V was pared by 3 bases and J by 8 bases, with 25 bases of the junction left unmatched. Per the germline V gene, CDR1 is LNHDA and CDR2 is SQIVND (reference sequence). This CDR3 reads CASSIEHLRSGTDIWHEQFF. The CDR3 DNA sequence: TGTGCCAGTAGTATTGAACACCTTCGATCCGGGACAGATATTTGGCATGAGCAGTTCTTC.